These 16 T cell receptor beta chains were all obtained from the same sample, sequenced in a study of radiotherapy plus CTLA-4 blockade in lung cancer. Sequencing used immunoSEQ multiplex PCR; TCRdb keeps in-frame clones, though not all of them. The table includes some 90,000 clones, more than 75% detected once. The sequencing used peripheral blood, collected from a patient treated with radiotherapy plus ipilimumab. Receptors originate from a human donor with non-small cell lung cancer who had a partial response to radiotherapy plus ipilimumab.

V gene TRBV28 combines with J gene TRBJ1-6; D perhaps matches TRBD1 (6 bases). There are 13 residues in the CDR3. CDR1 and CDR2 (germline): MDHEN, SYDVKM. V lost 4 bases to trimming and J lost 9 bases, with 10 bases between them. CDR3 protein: CASSSGAASPLHF. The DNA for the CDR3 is TGTGCCAGCAGTTCAGGGGCGGCTTCACCCCTCCACTTT.

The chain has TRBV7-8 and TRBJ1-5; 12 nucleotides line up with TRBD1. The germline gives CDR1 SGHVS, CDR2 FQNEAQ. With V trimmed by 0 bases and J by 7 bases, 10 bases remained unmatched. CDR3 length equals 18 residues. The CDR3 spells CASSLAIRDRGRFQPQHF. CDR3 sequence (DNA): TGTGCCAGCAGCTTAGCAATCCGGGACAGGGGGCGCTTCCAGCCCCAGCATTTT.

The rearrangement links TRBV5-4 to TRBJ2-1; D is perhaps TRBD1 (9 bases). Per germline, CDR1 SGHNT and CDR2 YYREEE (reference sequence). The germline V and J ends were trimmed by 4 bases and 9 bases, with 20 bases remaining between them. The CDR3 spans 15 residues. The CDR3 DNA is TGTGCCAGCAGCCCGGGGGGGACAGGGTATAGTGAGCAGTTCTTC. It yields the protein CASSPGGTGYSEQFF.

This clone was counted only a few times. The CDR3 DNA is TGTGCCAGCAGCTCTATACAAGAGACCCAGTACTTC. Residues: CASSSIQETQYF. J is TRBJ2-5 and V is TRBV7-2; D unresolved. In germline, CDR1 is SGHTA, CDR2 FQGNSA. The length of the CDR3 is 12 residues. The V end was cut by 4 bases, the J end by 2 bases, with 5 bases between.

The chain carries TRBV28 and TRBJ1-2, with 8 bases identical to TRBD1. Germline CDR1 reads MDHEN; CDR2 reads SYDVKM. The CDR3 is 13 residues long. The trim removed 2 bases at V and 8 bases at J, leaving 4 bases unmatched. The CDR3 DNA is TGTGCCAGCAGTTTACAGGGGGCGGGGGGCTACACCTTC. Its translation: CASSLQGAGGYTF.

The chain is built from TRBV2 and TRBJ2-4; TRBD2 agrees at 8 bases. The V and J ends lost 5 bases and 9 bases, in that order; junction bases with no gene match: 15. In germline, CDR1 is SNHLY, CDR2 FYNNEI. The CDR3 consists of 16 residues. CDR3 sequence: CASSPGTSLRLRIQYF. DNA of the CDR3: TGTGCCAGCAGTCCCGGGACTAGTTTGAGGCTGCGCATTCAGTACTTC.

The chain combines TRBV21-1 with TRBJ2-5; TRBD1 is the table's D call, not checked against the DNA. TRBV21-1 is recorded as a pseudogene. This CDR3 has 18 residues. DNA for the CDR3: TGTGCCAGCCAAATAACAAACCTTACAGGGGGCCCATGGGAGACCCAGTACTTC. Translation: CASQITNLTGGPWETQYF.

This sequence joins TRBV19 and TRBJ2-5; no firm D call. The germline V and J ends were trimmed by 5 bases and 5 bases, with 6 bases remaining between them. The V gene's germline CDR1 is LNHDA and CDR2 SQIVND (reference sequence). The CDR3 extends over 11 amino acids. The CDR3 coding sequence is TGTGCCAGTAGTCTTCGGGAGACCCAGTACTTC. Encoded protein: CASSLRETQYF.

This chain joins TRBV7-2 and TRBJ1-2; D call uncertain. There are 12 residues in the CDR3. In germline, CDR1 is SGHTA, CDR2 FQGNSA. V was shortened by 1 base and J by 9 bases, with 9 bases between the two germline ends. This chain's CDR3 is CASSLEPFSYTF. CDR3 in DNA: TGTGCCAGCAGCTTAGAGCCTTTTAGCTACACCTTC.

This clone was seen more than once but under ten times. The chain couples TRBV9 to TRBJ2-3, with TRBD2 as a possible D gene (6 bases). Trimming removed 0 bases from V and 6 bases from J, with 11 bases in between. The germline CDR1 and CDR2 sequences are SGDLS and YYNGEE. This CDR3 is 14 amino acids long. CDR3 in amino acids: CASSVELASDTQYF. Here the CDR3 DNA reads TGTGCCAGCAGCGTAGAACTAGCCTCCGATACGCAGTATTTT.

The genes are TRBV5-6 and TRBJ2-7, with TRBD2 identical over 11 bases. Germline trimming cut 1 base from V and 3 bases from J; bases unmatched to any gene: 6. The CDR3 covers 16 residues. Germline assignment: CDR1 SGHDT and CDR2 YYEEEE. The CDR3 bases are TGTGCCAGCAGCTTGACTGGACTAGCGGGTAGCTACGAGCAGTACGTC. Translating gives CASSLTGLAGSYEQYV.

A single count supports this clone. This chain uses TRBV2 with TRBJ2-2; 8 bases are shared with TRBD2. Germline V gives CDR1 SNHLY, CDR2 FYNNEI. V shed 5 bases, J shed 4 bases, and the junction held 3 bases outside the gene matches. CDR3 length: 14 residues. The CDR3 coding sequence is TGTGCCAGCAGTAGCGGGAGTATCACCGGGGAGCTGTTTTTT. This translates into CASSSGSITGELFF.

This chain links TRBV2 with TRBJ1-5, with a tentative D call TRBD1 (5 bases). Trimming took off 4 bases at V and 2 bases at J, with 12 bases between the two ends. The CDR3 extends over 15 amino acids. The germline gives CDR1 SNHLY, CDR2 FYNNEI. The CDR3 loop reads CASSADSLGNQPQHF. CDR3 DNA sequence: TGTGCCAGCAGTGCCGACAGTTTGGGCAATCAGCCCCAGCATTTT.

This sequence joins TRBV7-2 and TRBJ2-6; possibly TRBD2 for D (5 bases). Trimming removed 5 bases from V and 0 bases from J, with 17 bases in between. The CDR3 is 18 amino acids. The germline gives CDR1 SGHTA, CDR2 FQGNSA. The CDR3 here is CASSPTVGRGSGANVLTF. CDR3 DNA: TGTGCCAGCAGCCCAACAGTGGGCCGGGGCTCTGGGGCCAACGTCCTGACTTTC. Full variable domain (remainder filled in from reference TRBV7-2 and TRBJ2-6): GAGVSQSPSNKVTEKGKDVELRCDPISGHTALYWYRQSLGQGLEFLIYFQGNSAPDKSGLPSDRFSAERTGGSVSTLTIQRTQQEDSAVYLCASSPTVGRGSGANVLTFGAGSRLTVL.

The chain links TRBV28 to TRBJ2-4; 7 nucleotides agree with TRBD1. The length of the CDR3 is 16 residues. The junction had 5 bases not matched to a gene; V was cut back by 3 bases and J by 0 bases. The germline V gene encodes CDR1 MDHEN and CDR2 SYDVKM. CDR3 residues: CASSLGQLIAKNIQYF. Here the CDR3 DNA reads TGTGCCAGCAGTTTGGGACAGCTTATAGCCAAAAACATTCAGTACTTC.

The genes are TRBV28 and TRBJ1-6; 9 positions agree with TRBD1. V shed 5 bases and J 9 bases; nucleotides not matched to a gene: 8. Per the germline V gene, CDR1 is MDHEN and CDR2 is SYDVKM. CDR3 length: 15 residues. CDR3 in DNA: TGTGCCAGCAGTCAAGCCGGGACAGGGAGTTCACCCCTCCACTTT. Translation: CASSQAGTGSSPLHF.